The table lists the clone carrying this T cell receptor beta chain with a few counts. What it binds is unknown. Using immunoSEQ multiplex PCR, the repertoire was profiled, and TCRdb retains in-frame clones only, with some absent. Here the sample spans more than 4,500 clones, roughly 60% being singletons. This sample was included in a study of CD8 T cell repertoires and HIV-1 epitope variants. The overall study: Separate wells received one of Twenty-five Gag or Nef variant peptides. Control wells had CMV/EBV/flu peptides, negative Ebola AY9, or no peptide. Separate from the cultures, 1M uncultured T cells served as baseline. Study-level results: Six of nine antigen-specific clonotypes appeared cross-reactive to autologous or escape variants.

This receptor was identified in a male donor with HIV. The material sequenced was cultured CD8+ T cells derived from PBMCs.

CDR3 amino acids: CASSGSTEAFF. In nucleotides, the CDR3 is TGTGCCAGTAGCGGGAGCACTGAAGCTTTCTTT. The chain employs TRBV19 and TRBJ1-1; D gene unclear. The CDR3 is made up of 11 amino acids. V dropped 6 bases and J dropped 4 bases, with 6 bases sitting between them. Germline V gene sequence: CDR1 LNHDA, CDR2 SQIVND (reference sequence).